The rows below give T cell receptor beta chains drawn from one sample of a study of CD8+ T cells in alopecia areata. Assay: immunoSEQ multiplex PCR; the TCRdb copy retains only in-frame clones and omits some. This table has hundreds of thousands of clones, 66% appearing once. The sequencing used CD4+ T cells sorted from blood, collected around week 42, from a patient treated with tofacitinib. These receptors were collected from a human donor with alopecia areata. Each CDR3 is given with its conserved first and last residue. Fields, in order: J gene, D gene, clone size, V gene, CDR3 protein, CDR3 DNA. D genes are given only for firm matches. Not every row has a clone size; where given, it reads once, few, many or a size class.

TRBJ2-2	TRBD1	-	TRBV2	CASRPWTGPNTGELFF	TGTGCCAGCAGACCTTGGACAGGGCCGAACACCGGGGAGCTGTTTTTT
TRBJ2-3	-	-	TRBV25-1	CASSELGSTDTQYF	TGTGCCAGCAGTGAATTGGGCAGCACAGATACGCAGTATTTT
TRBJ2-5	TRBD1	-	TRBV11-2	CASSRTGGHQETQYF	TGTGCCAGCAGTAGGACAGGGGGGCATCAAGAGACCCAGTACTTC
TRBJ2-1	-	-	TRBV2	CASSEQGRSYNEQFF	TGTGCCAGCAGTGAGCAGGGGAGGTCCTACAATGAGCAGTTCTTC
TRBJ2-4	-	-	TRBV10-2	CASSEQDSDLGIQYF	TGCGCCAGCAGTGAGCAAGACTCGGACCTCGGGATTCAGTACTTC
TRBJ1-2	-	-	TRBV6-5	CASSRDTNYGYTF	TGTGCCAGCAGTAGGGACACTAACTATGGCTACACCTTC
TRBJ1-3	-	-	TRBV9	CASSVEGHTISGNTIYF	TGTGCCAGCAGCGTAGAGGGACACACCATCTCTGGAAACACCATATATTTT
TRBJ1-1	-	-	TRBV5-1	CASSLAGKGNTEAFF	TGCGCCAGCAGCTTGGCCGGGAAGGGGAACACTGAAGCTTTCTTT
TRBJ2-3	-	few	TRBV12-5	CASGVRDTQYF	TGTGCTAGTGGGGTTAGGGATACGCAGTATTTT
TRBJ2-1	TRBD2	-	TRBV7-2	CASSLAGLPGLAGMQFF	TGTGCCAGCAGCTTAGCTGGCCTCCCGGGACTAGCGGGGATGCAGTTCTTC
TRBJ1-1	-	-	TRBV7-9	CASSPTAPEAFF	TGTGCCAGCAGCCCCACAGCGCCTGAAGCTTTCTTT
TRBJ2-7	-	once	TRBV18	CASSPRQALNYEQYF	TGTGCCAGCTCACCACGACAAGCCCTAAATTACGAGCAGTACTTC
TRBJ2-3	-	-	TRBV20-1	CSARTADTQYF	TGCAGTGCTCGGACTGCAGATACGCAGTATTTT
TRBJ2-5	TRBD2	-	TRBV9	CASSVLAGRQETQYF	TGTGCCAGCAGCGTGCTAGCGGGGAGGCAAGAGACCCAGTACTTC
TRBJ1-2	TRBD1	few	TRBV7-9	CASSLSGQGGYGYTF	TGTGCCAGCAGCTTATCCGGACAGGGAGGCTATGGCTACACCTTC
TRBJ1-2	TRBD1	once	TRBV27	CASSPRQGALSYGYTF	TGTGCCAGCAGTCCCCGACAGGGGGCATTATCTTATGGCTACACCTTC
TRBJ2-3	-	-	TRBV5-1	CASSLGGISTDTQYF	TGCGCCAGCAGCTTGGGCGGGATTAGCACAGATACGCAGTATTTT
TRBJ1-5	-	-	TRBV6-5	CASSAGDQPQHF	TGTGCCAGCAGTGCCGGGGATCAGCCCCAGCATTTT
TRBJ1-2	-	-	TRBV5-1	CASSPDRPEGYTF	TGCGCCAGCAGCCCCGACAGGCCCGAAGGCTACACCTTC
TRBJ1-4	TRBD1	-	TRBV7-9	CASSRGTAANEKLFF	TGTGCCAGCAGCCGAGGGACAGCAGCTAATGAAAAACTGTTTTTT
TRBJ1-6	-	-	TRBV25-1	CASSYREINSPLHF	TGTGCCAGCAGTTATCGGGAGATTAATTCACCCCTCCACTTT
TRBJ2-7	-	few	TRBV29-1	CSVSTGRAYEQYF	TGCAGCGTCTCGACAGGGAGGGCCTACGAGCAGTACTTC
TRBJ1-2	-	many	TRBV4-3	CASSQGSGDPYGYTF	TGCGCCAGCAGCCAAGGATCGGGGGACCCCTATGGCTACACCTTC
TRBJ2-1	TRBD2	-	TRBV30	CAWSVQGLASYNEQFF	TGTGCCTGGAGTGTACAAGGACTAGCCTCCTACAATGAGCAGTTCTTC
TRBJ1-1	-	-	TRBV7-9	CASSLNRAMNTEAFF	TGTGCCAGCAGCTTAAACAGGGCAATGAACACTGAAGCTTTCTTT
TRBJ1-2	-	-	TRBV7-2	CASTTGHYGYTF	TGTGCCAGTACCACAGGGCACTATGGCTACACCTTC
TRBJ1-5	-	-	TRBV6-1	CASSRDSTAGTQHF	TGTGCCAGCAGTCGCGACAGTACTGCGGGGACCCAGCATTTT
TRBJ1-2	-	-	TRBV30	CAWSVRGSSGYTF	TGTGCCTGGAGTGTACGGGGGAGTTCCGGCTACACCTTC